This T cell receptor (beta chain) comes out of a study of blood T cell repertoires in COVID-19. The overall study: Samples representing acute and convalescent COVID-19 were sourced from the United States, Italy and Spain. The analysed material was cDNA or gDNA that came from T cells, B-cell-depleted T cells, or PBMCs.

This CDR3 has 15 amino acids. As originally analysed: For nucleated cells, counts were estimated from reference gene primer amplification. Sequencing was performed with immunoSEQ multiplex PCR; in TCRdb, only in-frame clones are kept and a portion is missing. The V and J calls and clone size come from that table; D and trimming were worked out from the DNA. The data hold 200,000 or so clones, with roughly 88% observed a single time. The receptor was isolated from a man aged 55 to 69 with acute or convalescent COVID-19. The genes are TRBV21-1 and TRBJ2-1; TRBD2 is taken as the D call from the table, unchecked against the DNA. TRBV21-1 is an annotated pseudogene. The sequencing input was peripheral blood. CDR3 nucleotide sequence: TGTGCCAGCAGCTCTCCTGGGGGGGAAGGAAATGAGCAGTTCTTC. Translation gives CASSSPGGEGNEQFF.